Following are 5 T cell receptor beta chains from one sample sequenced in a study of technical replicates of blood from a handful of donors. Some clones are missing from TCRdb's copy, which holds only in-frame ones; the method was immunoSEQ multiplex PCR. The sample lists around 72,000 clones, roughly nine tenths occurring once. Sequencing input: PBMCs. The receptors derive from a human donor in good health. Some clones in this sample may be carry-over from other donors' samples.

This rearrangement joins TRBV6-5 to TRBJ2-1, with TRBD1 matching over 9 bases. Germline V gene data show CDR1 as MNHEY and CDR2 as SVGAGI. J lost 8 bases, V lost 5 bases, and 7 bases had no gene match. The CDR3 is 14 residues long. The DNA for the CDR3 is TGTGCCAGCAGTCACAGGGGGCCGGGCTATGAGCAGTTCTTC. Translated, it gives CASSHRGPGYEQFF.

The V call is TRBV2, the J call TRBJ2-6; the match to TRBD1 covers 7 bases. Germline CDR1 SNHLY, CDR2 FYNNEI. V dropped 5 bases and J dropped 0; count of bases not matched to a gene: 4. There are 16 residues in the CDR3. In DNA form, the CDR3 reads TGTGCCAGCAGTCGGGACAGATACTCTGGGGCCAACGTCCTGACTTTC. It specifies CASSRDRYSGANVLTF.

The chain is built from TRBV7-6 and TRBJ2-3, with TRBD2 identical over 8 bases. This CDR3 spans 13 amino acids. In germline, CDR1 is SGHVS, CDR2 FNYEAQ. Trimming cost V 5 bases and J 3 bases; bases outside gene matches: 1. CDR3 DNA: TGTGCCAGCAGCGGGACTAGAACAGATACGCAGTATTTT. It codes for CASSGTRTDTQYF.

The chain joins TRBV5-1 to TRBJ2-7; D call uncertain. Trimming took off 2 bases at V and 0 bases at J, with 9 bases between the two ends. This CDR3 comprises 14 residues. The germline V gene has CDR1 SGHRS and CDR2 YFSETQ. The CDR3 protein is CASSFVASSYEQYF. CDR3 sequence (DNA): TGCGCCAGCAGCTTTGTGGCCAGCTCCTACGAGCAGTACTTC.

The CDR3 spells CASSQNFAEGNTIYF. The CDR3 DNA reads as TGTGCCAGCAGCCAGAATTTCGCGGAGGGAAACACCATATATTTT. The J gene is TRBJ1-3, the V gene TRBV5-4; D not resolved. This CDR3 spans 15 amino acids. Between the trimmed V and J ends, which lost 4 bases and 4 bases, there was a span of 15 bases. The V gene's germline CDR1 is SGHNT and CDR2 YYREEE (reference sequence).